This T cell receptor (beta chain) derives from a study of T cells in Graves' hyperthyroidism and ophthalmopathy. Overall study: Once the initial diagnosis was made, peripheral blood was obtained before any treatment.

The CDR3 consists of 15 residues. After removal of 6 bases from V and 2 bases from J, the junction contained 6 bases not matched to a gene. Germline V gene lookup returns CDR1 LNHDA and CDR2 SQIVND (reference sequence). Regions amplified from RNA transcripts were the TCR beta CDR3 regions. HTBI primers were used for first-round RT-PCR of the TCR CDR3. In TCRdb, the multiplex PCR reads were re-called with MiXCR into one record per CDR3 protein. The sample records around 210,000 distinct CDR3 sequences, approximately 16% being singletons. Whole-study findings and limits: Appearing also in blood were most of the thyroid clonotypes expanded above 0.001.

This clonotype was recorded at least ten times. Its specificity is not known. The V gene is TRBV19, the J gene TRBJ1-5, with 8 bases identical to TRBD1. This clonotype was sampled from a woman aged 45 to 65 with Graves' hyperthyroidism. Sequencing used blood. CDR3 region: CASSQGAMGNQPQHF. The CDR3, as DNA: TGTGCCAGTAGCCAGGGGGCTATGGGCAATCAGCCCCAGCATTTT.